This T cell receptor beta chain was identified in a study of blood T cell repertoires in COVID-19. The wider study: COVID-19 samples, acute and convalescent, were from the United States, Italy and Spain.

This clone was detected only a few times. Germline V CDR1 and CDR2: SEHNR, FQNEAQ (reference sequence). V was pared by 5 bases and J by 1 base, with 6 bases of the junction left unmatched. This CDR3 has 16 amino acids. Seattle's enrolled individuals joined amid active infection and were then monitored longitudinally. Authors' processing steps: Cell counts per sample came from amplifying reference gene primers. The table came from immunoSEQ multiplex PCR; TCRdb's copy has only in-frame clones and leaves some out. The V and J calls and the clone size are those of that table, but D and trimming were determined from the DNA. The sample lists roughly 410,000 clones, around 87% occurring once.

Material: peripheral blood. The source is a woman between 55 and 75 years old with COVID-19, enrolled during active disease. V usage is TRBV7-9 and J usage is TRBJ2-2; 8 nucleotides match TRBD1. CDR3 loop: CASSHLGTGNTGELFF. CDR3 coding DNA: TGTGCCAGCAGCCACCTCGGGACAGGGAACACCGGGGAGCTGTTTTTT.